This TCR beta chain is from a study of cytomegalovirus exposure and HLA in healthy donors (TCRdb year 2017). Regarding the research as a whole: According to a later analysis, the roughly 130 validation repertoires were produced on the same platform as the approximately 690 repertoires of the first cohort. The aim of the study was to test whether cataloging public T cell receptors could identify signatures of past pathogen exposure. Along with the roughly 670-subject first cohort, a separate validation cohort of around 110 different subjects was used. To predict cytomegalovirus infection status, the study brought together high-throughput TCR immunosequencing, statistical association of individual TCRs with disease status, and machine learning.

Note on this clone: Its cognate antigen has yet to be identified. Base quality data are lacking; no much larger clone is found one base away.

The donors were included in the validation cohort of some 120 subjects, a group kept apart from the approximately 670-subject first cohort. Including cysteine and phenylalanine, the CDR3 has 16 amino acids. Solely the CDR3 DNA is kept, with 48 bases framed from the first base. The germline V gene supplies CDR1 SGHDT and CDR2 YYEEEE. At the junction V is shortened by 0 bases and J by 5 bases; bases outside the gene matches: 5. The research as a whole found: While some public TCRs were present in many individuals, most TCR sequences turned up only very rarely across donors. According to the authors, the approach could potentially be generalized to other disease states and immunological phenotypes. In a later analysis, TCRs clustered in the first cohort were found to also tend to co-occur in the roughly 120 validation repertoires, with roughly 93% of cluster scores above 0. A few of the identified cytomegalovirus-associated TCR beta chains were confirmed in vitro to be specific for cytomegalovirus antigens. The study gave a list of under 200 TCR beta chains associated with cytomegalovirus. The classifier was reported to diagnose cytomegalovirus status with high specificity and sensitivity in both the original and validation cohorts. The validation cohort had no HLA typing available for a later analysis, so co-occurrence within that cohort was assessed over all 120 or so repertoires.

Library preparation employed the immunoSEQ multiplex PCR assay. As for the original processing: A statistical classification framework was developed to diagnose cytomegalovirus status using the catalog of TCR beta chain sequences. TCRdb holds this immuneACCESS table with in-frame rearrangements only. Some clones are missing; in checked studies, unresolved V genes explain under half, and the rest has no known cause. V and J calls plus clone size are reproduced from that table; the DNA served to infer D and trimming. The sample table lists more than 300,000 clones, 86% of them with a count of one. The ten largest make up about 0.8% of the sample.

The V and J segments used are TRBV5-6 and TRBJ2-2; TRBD1 lines up with 9 middle nucleotides. What was sequenced was PBMCs. This TCR was recovered from a woman between 18 and 29 years old in good health and CMV-seronegative. CDR3 protein: CASSLAGTGWTGELFF. The bases read TGTGCCAGCAGCTTGGCGGGGACAGGGTGGACCGGGGAGCTGTTTTTT.